One sample yielded the 10 T cell receptor beta chains listed below, sequenced in a study of T cell changes during pregnancy in multiple sclerosis. Data came from immunoSEQ multiplex PCR; TCRdb stores just in-frame clones and leaves some out. The sample carries some 70,000 clones, around nine tenths recorded once. The sample here was peripheral blood, taken in the third trimester of pregnancy. These receptor sequences come from a female donor with multiple sclerosis, enrolled in a pregnancy study.

V is TRBV18 and J is TRBJ2-2, with 7 bases that match TRBD1. This CDR3 is 18 amino acids long. Germline CDR1 is KGHSH and CDR2 is LQKENI. V shed 3 bases, J shed 1 base, and the junction held 11 bases outside the gene matches. CDR3 nucleotide sequence: TGTGCCAGCTCACCTACCCCCCCCAGGGGGTTGAACACCGGGGAGCTGTTTTTT. Residues: CASSPTPPRGLNTGELFF. The entire variable domain, with the rest obtained from reference TRBV18 and TRBJ2-2, is as follows: NAGVMQNPRHLVRRRGQEARLRCSPMKGHSHVYWYRQLPEEGLKFMVYLQKENIIDESGMPKERFSAEFPKEGPSILRIQQVVRGDSAAYFCASSPTPPRGLNTGELFFGEGSRLTVL.

The J gene is TRBJ1-2, the V gene TRBV2; no reliable D call. Trimming took off 5 bases at V and 2 bases at J, with 12 bases between the two ends. The CDR3 spans 14 residues. The germline gives CDR1 SNHLY, CDR2 FYNNEI. CDR3 DNA: TGTGCCAGCAGTATCCGCGTTACGAACTATGGCTACACCTTC. It yields the protein CASSIRVTNYGYTF. Variable domain in full (rest from reference TRBV2 and TRBJ1-2): EPEVTQTPSHQVTQMGQEVILRCVPISNHLYFYWYRQILGQKVEFLVSFYNNEISEKSEIFDDQFSVERPDGSNFTLKIRSTKLEDSAMYFCASSIRVTNYGYTFGSGTRLTVV.

The rearrangement links TRBV10-2 to TRBJ2-3; 8 nucleotides agree with TRBD2. Germline loops: CDR1 WSHSY, CDR2 SAAADI. V dropped 7 bases and J dropped 2; count of bases not matched to a gene: 8. This CDR3 is built from 15 residues. Here the CDR3 reads CASTSKRGTTDTQYF. The DNA of the CDR3 is TGCGCCAGCACGTCGAAGCGGGGGACCACAGATACGCAGTATTTT.

This sequence joins TRBV9 and TRBJ2-7, with 10 bases aligning to TRBD1. The germline V gene encodes CDR1 SGDLS and CDR2 YYNGEE. The CDR3 spans 14 residues. J was trimmed by 4 bases and V by 0 bases; bases with no gene match: 1. In DNA form, the CDR3 reads TGTGCCAGCAGCGTAGGACAGGGGGCGTACGAGCAGTACTTC. Its translation: CASSVGQGAYEQYF.

The J gene is TRBJ1-3, the V gene TRBV25-1; D is unclear. The germline CDR1 and CDR2 sequences are MGHDK and SYGVNS. The CDR3 has 13 amino acids. With 7 bases removed from V and 4 bases from J, the gap between germline ends came to 11 bases. The CDR3 protein is CASIAPRGNTIYF. CDR3 in DNA: TGTGCCAGCATTGCTCCGAGAGGAAACACCATATATTTT.

The V gene is TRBV6-5, the J gene TRBJ1-2, with D unclear. Germline loops: CDR1 MNHEY, CDR2 SVGAGI. CDR3 size: 14 residues. V lost 5 bases and J lost 5, with 15 bases in between. The CDR3 loop is CASSQTKFLYGYTF. CDR3 sequence (DNA): TGTGCCAGCAGTCAGACAAAGTTTCTTTATGGCTACACCTTC.

This clone has a single count. The rearrangement uses TRBV6-6 and TRBJ1-3; no clear D gene. The CDR3 has 16 amino acids. V lost 2 bases and J lost 0, with 11 bases in between. CDR1 and CDR2 (germline): MNHNY, SVGAGI (reference sequence). The CDR3 nucleotides read TGTGCCAGCAGTTACAGAGACGGACTCTCTGGAAACACCATATATTTT. It is translated as CASSYRDGLSGNTIYF.

This rearrangement joins TRBV4-1 to TRBJ2-1; 9 bases match TRBD2. CDR1 MGHRA and CDR2 YSYEKL come from the germline V gene. Trimming cost V 0 bases and J 10 bases; bases outside gene matches: 10. The CDR3 loop spans 16 amino acids. The CDR3 sequence is CASSQDAAGGRGEQFF. CDR3 nucleotide sequence: TGCGCCAGCAGCCAAGATGCGGCGGGGGGGCGTGGGGAGCAGTTCTTC.

The chain recombines TRBV6-1 with TRBJ1-5, with 9 positions matching TRBD1. Germline CDR1 MNHNS, CDR2 SASEGT. The CDR3 has 18 amino acids. Germline trimming cut 5 bases from V and 1 base from J; bases unmatched to any gene: 12. CDR3 sequence: CASSQGGQGIGSNQPQHF. In DNA, the CDR3 is TGTGCCAGCAGTCAAGGGGGACAGGGTATTGGGAGCAATCAGCCCCAGCATTTT.

The gene calls are TRBV7-3 and TRBJ2-7, with D maybe TRBD1 (6 bases). The CDR3 is 14 amino acids. Germline V gives CDR1 SGHTA, CDR2 FQGTGA. With 2 bases removed from V and 2 bases from J, the gap between germline ends came to 10 bases. The CDR3 region is CASSLYRAAYEQYF. The CDR3 nucleotides are TGTGCCAGCAGCTTATACAGGGCTGCCTACGAGCAGTACTTC.